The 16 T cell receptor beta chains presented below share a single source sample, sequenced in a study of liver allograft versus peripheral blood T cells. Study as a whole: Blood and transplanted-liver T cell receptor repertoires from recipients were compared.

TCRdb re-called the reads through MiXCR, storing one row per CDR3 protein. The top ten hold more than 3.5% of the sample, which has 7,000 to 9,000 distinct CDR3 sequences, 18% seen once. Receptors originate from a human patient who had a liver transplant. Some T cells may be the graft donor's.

The CDR3 reads CASRRRDSLFRDEQFF. The DNA for the CDR3 is TGTGCCAGCAGAAGGCGGGACTCCCTCTTTAGGGATGAGCAGTTCTTC. The chain joins TRBV25-1 to TRBJ2-1; TRBD2 is a possible D gene (6 bases). Germline CDR1 and CDR2: MGHDK and SYGVNS. Trimming shortened V by 6 bases and J by 8 bases, and 23 bases separated the two germline ends. This CDR3 is 16 amino acids long.

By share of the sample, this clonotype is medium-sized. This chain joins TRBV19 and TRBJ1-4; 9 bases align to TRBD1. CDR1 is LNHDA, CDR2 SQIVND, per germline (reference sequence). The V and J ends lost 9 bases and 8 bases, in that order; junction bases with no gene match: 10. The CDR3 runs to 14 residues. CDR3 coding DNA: TGTGCCAGCCTACCACAGGGGGCCGGCGAAAAACTGTTTTTT. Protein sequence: CASLPQGAGEKLFF.

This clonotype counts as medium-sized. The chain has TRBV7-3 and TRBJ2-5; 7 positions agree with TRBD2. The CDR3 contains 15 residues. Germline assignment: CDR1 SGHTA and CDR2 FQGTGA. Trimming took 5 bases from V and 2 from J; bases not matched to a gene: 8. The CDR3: CASSQAGTSQETQYF. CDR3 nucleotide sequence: TGTGCCAGCAGCCAAGCGGGGACCTCTCAAGAGACCCAGTACTTC.

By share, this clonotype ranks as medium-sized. CDR3 loop: CASSIRRGAGNEQFF. The CDR3, as DNA: TGTGCCAGCAGTATTCGGAGGGGAGCGGGTAATGAGCAGTTCTTC. The chain has TRBV6-5 and TRBJ2-1; maybe TRBD2 (6 bases). The germline V gene encodes CDR1 MNHEY and CDR2 SVGAGI. The V gene lost 5 bases and the J gene lost 7 bases, with 18 bases spanning the gap. This CDR3 has 15 residues.

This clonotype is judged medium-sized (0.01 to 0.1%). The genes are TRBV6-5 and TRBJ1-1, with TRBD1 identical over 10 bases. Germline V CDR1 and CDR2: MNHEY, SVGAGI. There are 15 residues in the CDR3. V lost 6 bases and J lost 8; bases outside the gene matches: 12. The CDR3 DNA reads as TGTGCCAGCAGACGTCCCCGGGACAGGGGAGCGGAAGCTTTCTTT. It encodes CASRRPRDRGAEAFF.

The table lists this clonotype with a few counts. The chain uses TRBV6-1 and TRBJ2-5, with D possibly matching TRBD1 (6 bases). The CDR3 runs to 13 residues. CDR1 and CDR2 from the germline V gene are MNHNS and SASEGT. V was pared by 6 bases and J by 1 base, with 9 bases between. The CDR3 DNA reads TGTGCCAGCAGGAAGGACAGCCAAGAGACCCAGTACTTC. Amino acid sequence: CASRKDSQETQYF.

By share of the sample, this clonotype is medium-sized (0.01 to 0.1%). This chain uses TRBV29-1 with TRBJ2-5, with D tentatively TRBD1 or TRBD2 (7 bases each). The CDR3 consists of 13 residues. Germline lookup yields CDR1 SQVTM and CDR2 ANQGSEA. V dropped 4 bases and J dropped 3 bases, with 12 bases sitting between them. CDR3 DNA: TGCAGCGTTGGCCAGGGGGGGGAAGAGACCCAGTACTTC. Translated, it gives CSVGQGGEETQYF. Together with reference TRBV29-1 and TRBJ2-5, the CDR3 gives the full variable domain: SAVISQKPSRDICQRGTSLTIQCQVDSQVTMMFWYRQQPGQSLTLIATANQGSEATYESGFVIDKFPISRPNLTFSTLTVSNMSPEDSSIYLCSVGQGGEETQYFGPGTRLLVL.

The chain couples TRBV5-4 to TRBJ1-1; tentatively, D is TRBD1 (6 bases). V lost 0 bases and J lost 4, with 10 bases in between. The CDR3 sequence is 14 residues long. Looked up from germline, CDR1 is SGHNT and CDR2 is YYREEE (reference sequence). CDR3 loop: CASSLEGGGTEAFF. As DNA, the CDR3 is TGTGCCAGCAGCTTGGAGGGGGGGGGCACTGAAGCTTTCTTT. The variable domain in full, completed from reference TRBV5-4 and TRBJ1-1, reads ETGVTQSPTHLIKTRGQQVTLRCSSQSGHNTVSWYQQALGQGPQFIFQYYREEENGRGNFPPRFSGLQFPNYSSELNVNALELDDSALYLCASSLEGGGTEAFFGQGTRLTVV.

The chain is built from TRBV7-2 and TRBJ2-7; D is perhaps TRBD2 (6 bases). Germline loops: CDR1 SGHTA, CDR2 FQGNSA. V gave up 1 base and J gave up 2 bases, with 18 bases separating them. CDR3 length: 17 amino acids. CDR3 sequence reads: CASSLDYYGGPPYEQYF. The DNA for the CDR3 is TGTGCCAGCAGCTTAGATTATTATGGAGGGCCCCCCTACGAGCAGTACTTC.

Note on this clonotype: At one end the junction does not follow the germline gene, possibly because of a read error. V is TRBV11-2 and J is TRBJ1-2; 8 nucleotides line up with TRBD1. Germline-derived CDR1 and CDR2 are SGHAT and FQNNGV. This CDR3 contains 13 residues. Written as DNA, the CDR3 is TGTGCCAGCAGCTTAGATCGGACAGGGAGCTTGGGCTTC. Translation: CASSLDRTGSLGF.

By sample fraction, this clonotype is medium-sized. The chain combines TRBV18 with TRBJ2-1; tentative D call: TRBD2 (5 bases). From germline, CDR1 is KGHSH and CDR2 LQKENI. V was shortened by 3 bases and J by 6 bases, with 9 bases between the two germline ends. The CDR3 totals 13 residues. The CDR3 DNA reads TGTGCCAGCTCACCCCGGAGGAGCAATGAGCAGTTCTTC. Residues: CASSPRRSNEQFF. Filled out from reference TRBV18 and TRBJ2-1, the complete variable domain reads NAGVMQNPRHLVRRRGQEARLRCSPMKGHSHVYWYRQLPEEGLKFMVYLQKENIIDESGMPKERFSAEFPKEGPSILRIQQVVRGDSAAYFCASSPRRSNEQFFGPGTRLTVL.

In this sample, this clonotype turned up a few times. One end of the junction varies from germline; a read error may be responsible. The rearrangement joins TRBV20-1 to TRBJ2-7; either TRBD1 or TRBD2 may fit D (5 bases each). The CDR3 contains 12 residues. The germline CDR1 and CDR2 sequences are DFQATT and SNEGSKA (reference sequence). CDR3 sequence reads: CSAREGPGEQYF. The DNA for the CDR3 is TGCAGTGCGAGAGAGGGGCCCGGGGAGCAGTACTTC.

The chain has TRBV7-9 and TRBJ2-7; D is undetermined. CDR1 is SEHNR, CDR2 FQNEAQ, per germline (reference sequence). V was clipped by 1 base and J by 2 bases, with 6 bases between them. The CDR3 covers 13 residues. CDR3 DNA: TGTGCCAGCAGCTTAGACGAGACCTACGAGCAGTACTTC. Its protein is CASSLDETYEQYF.

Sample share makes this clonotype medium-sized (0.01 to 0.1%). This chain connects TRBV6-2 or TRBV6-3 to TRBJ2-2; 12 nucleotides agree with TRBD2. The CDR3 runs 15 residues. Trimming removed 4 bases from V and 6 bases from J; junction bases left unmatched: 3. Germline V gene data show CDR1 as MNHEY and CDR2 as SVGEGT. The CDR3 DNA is TGTGCCAGCAGTTCCCTAGCGGGAGGGTCCGGGGAGCTGTTTTTT. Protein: CASSSLAGGSGELFF.

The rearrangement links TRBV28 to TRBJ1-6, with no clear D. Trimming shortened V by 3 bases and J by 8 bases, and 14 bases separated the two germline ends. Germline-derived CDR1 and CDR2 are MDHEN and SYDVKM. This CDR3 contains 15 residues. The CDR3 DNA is TGTGCCAGCAGTTTCCCTACGGGTCAGGATTCACCCCTCCACTTT. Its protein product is CASSFPTGQDSPLHF.

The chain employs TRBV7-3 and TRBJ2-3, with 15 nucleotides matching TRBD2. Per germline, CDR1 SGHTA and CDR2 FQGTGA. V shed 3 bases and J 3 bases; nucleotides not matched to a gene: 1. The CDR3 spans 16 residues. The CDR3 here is CASSFGLAGGTDTQYF. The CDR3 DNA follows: TGTGCCAGCAGCTTTGGACTAGCGGGAGGGACAGATACGCAGTATTTT.